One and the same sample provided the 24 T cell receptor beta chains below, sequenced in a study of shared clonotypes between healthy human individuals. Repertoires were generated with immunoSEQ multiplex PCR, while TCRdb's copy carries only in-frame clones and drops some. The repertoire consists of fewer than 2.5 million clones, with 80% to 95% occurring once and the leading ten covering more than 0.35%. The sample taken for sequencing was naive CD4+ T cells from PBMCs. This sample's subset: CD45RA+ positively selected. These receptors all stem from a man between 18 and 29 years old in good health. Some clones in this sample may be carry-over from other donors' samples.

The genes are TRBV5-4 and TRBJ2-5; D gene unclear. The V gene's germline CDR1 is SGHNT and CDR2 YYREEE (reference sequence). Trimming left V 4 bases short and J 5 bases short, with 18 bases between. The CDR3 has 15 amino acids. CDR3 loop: CASSLPDEIIETQYF. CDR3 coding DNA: TGTGCCAGCAGCCTCCCCGACGAGATTATCGAGACCCAGTACTTC.

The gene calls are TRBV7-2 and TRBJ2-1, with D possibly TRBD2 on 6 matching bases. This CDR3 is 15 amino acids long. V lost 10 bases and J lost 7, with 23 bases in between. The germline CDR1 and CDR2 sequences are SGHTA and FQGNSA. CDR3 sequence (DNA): TGTGCCACCCATTCCCTCGGGAGACGGGAAAATGAGCAGTTCTTC. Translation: CATHSLGRRENEQFF.

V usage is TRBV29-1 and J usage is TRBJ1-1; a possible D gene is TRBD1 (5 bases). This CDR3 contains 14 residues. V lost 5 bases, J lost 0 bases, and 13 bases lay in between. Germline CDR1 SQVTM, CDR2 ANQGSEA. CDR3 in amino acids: CSVSGHLMNTEAFF. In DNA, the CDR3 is TGCAGCGTTAGTGGACACCTAATGAACACTGAAGCTTTCTTT. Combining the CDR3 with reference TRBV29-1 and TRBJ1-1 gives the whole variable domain SAVISQKPSRDICQRGTSLTIQCQVDSQVTMMFWYRQQPGQSLTLIATANQGSEATYESGFVIDKFPISRPNLTFSTLTVSNMSPEDSSIYLCSVSGHLMNTEAFFGQGTRLTVV.

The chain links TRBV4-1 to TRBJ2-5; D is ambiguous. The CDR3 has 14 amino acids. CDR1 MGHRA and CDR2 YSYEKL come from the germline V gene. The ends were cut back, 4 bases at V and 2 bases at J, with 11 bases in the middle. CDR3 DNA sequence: TGCGCCAGCAGCCCGATGGGCAGGCAAGAGACCCAGTACTTC. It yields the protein CASSPMGRQETQYF.

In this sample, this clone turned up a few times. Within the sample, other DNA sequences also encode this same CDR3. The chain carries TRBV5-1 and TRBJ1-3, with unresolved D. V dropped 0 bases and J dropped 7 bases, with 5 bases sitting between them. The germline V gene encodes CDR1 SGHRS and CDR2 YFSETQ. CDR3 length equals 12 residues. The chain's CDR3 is CASSLDGNTIYF. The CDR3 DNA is TGCGCCAGCAGCTTGGATGGGAACACCATATATTTT. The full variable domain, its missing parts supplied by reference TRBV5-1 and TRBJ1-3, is KAGVTQTPRYLIKTRGQQVTLSCSPISGHRSVSWYQQTPGQGLQFLFEYFSETQRNKGNFPGRFSGRQFSNSRSEMNVSTLELGDSALYLCASSLDGNTIYFGEGSWLTVV.

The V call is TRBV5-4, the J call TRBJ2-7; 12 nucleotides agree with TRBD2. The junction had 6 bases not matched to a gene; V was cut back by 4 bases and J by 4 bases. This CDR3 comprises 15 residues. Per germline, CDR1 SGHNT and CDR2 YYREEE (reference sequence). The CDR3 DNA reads TGTGCCAGCAGCGTGGGGACTAGCGGGCTGTACGAGCAGTACTTC. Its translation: CASSVGTSGLYEQYF.

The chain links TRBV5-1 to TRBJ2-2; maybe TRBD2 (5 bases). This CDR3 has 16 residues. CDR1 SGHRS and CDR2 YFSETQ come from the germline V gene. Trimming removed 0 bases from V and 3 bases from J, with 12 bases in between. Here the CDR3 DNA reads TGCGCCAGCAGCTTGGGGGCAGCGGTCGACACCGGGGAGCTGTTTTTT. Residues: CASSLGAAVDTGELFF.

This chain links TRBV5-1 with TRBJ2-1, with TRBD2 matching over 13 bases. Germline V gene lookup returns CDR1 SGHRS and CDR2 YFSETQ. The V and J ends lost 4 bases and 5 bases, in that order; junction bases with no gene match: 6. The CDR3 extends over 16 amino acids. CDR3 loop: CASSPGTSGIHNEQFF. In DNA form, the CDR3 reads TGCGCCAGCAGCCCGGGGACTAGCGGGATACACAATGAGCAGTTCTTC.

In DNA, the CDR3 is TGTGCCAGCAGAAGAACTAGTCCGGCGGACATTCAGTACTTC. This sequence encodes CASRRTSPADIQYF. V gene TRBV6-5 combines with J gene TRBJ2-4; maybe TRBD2 (5 bases). The V end was cut by 6 bases, the J end by 8 bases, with 17 bases between. The CDR3 extends over 14 amino acids. Germline assignment: CDR1 MNHEY and CDR2 SVGAGI.

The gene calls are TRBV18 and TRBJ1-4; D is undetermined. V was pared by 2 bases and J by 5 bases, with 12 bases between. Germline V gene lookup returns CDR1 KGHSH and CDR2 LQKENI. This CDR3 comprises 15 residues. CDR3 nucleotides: TGTGCCAGCTCACCAGGCGGAGGGTTCAATGAAAAACTGTTTTTT. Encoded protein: CASSPGGGFNEKLFF.

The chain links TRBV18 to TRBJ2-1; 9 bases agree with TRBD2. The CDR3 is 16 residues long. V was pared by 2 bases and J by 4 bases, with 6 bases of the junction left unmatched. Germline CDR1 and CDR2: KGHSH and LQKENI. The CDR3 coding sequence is TGTGCCAGCTCACCAAGAGCGGGAGGAGGGTACAATGAGCAGTTCTTC. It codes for CASSPRAGGGYNEQFF.

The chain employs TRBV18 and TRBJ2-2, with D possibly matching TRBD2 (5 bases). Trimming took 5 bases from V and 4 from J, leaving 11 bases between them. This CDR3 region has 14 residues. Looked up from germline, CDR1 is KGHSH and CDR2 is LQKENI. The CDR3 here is CASSSTEGTGELFF. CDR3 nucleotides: TGTGCCAGCTCATCTACCGAGGGCACCGGGGAGCTGTTTTTT.

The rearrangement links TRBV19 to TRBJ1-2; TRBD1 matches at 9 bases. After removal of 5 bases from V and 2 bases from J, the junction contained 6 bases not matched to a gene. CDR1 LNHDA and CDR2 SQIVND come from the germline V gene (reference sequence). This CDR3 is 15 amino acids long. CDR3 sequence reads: CASSPWTGANYGYTF. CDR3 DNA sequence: TGTGCCAGTAGTCCTTGGACAGGGGCGAACTATGGCTACACCTTC.

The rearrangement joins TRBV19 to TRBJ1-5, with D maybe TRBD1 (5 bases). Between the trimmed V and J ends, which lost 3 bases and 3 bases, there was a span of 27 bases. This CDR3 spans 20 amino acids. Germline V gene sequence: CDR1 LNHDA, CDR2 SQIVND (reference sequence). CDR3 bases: TGTGCCAGTAGTATCCCAAACCCCGGACGCGGGACTGCACTCAATCAGCCCCAGCATTTT. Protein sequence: CASSIPNPGRGTALNQPQHF. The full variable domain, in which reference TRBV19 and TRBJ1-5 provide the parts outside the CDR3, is DGGITQSPKYLFRKEGQNVTLSCEQNLNHDAMYWYRQDPGQGLRLIYYSQIVNDFQKGDIAEGYSVSREKKESFPLTVTSAQKNPTAFYLCASSIPNPGRGTALNQPQHFGDGTRLSIL.

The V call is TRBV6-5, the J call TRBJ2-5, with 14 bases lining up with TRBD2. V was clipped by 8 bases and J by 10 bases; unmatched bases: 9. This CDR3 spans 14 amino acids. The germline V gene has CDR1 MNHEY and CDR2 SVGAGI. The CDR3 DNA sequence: TGTGCCAGCGCGACCGGACTAGCGGGAGGACGCCAGTACTTC. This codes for CASATGLAGGRQYF.

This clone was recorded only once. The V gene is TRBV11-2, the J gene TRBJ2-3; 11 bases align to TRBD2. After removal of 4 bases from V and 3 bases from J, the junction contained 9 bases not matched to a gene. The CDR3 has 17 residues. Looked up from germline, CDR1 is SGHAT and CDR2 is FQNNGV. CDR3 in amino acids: CASSSYGTSGNTDTQYF. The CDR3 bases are TGTGCCAGCAGCTCCTACGGGACTAGCGGTAATACAGATACGCAGTATTTT.

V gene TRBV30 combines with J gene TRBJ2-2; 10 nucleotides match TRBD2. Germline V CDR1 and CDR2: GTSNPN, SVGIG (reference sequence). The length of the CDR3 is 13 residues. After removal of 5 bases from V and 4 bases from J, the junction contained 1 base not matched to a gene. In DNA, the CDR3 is TGTGCCTGGTTAGCGGGAGGCACCGGGGAGCTGTTTTTT. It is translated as CAWLAGGTGELFF.

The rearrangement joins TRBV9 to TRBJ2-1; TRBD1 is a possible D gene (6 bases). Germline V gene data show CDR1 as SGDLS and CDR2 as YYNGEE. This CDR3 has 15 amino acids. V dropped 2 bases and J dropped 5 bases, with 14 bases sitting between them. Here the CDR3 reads CASSVTGAYHNEQFF. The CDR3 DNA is TGTGCCAGCAGCGTGACAGGTGCCTACCACAATGAGCAGTTCTTC.

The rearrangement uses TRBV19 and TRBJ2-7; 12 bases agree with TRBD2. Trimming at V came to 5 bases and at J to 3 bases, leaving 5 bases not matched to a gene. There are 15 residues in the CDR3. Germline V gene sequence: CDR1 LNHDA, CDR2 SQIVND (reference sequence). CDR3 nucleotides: TGTGCCAGTAGTTCCCTAGCGGGAGGGGGCTACGAGCAGTACTTC. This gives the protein CASSSLAGGGYEQYF.

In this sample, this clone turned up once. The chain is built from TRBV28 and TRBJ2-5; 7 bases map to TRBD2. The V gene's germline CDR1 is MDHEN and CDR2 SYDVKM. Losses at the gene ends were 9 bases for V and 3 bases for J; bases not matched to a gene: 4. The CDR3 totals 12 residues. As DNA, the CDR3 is TGTGCCAGTCAAGCGGGAAAAGAGACCCAGTACTTC. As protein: CASQAGKETQYF.

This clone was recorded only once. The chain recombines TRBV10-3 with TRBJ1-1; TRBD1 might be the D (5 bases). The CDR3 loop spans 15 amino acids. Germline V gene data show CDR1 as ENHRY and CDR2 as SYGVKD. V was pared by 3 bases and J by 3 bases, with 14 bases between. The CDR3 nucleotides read TGTGCCATCAGTGACACCCAGGAGGGGCACACTGAAGCTTTCTTT. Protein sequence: CAISDTQEGHTEAFF.

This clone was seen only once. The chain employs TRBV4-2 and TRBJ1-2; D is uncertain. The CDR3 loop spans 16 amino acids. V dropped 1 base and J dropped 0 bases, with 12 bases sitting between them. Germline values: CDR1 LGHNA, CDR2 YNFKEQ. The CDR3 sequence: CASSQAGWSSNYGYTF. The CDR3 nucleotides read TGTGCCAGCAGCCAAGCTGGTTGGAGCTCTAACTATGGCTACACCTTC.

The CDR3 spells CASGSFAGGYTF. The CDR3 DNA sequence: TGTGCCAGCGGTTCCTTCGCGGGGGGCTACACCTTC. This chain uses TRBV28 with TRBJ1-2; D is unresolved. CDR1 and CDR2 (germline): MDHEN, SYDVKM. CDR3 size: 12 residues. V lost 8 bases and J 8 bases, leaving 15 bases between the germline ends.

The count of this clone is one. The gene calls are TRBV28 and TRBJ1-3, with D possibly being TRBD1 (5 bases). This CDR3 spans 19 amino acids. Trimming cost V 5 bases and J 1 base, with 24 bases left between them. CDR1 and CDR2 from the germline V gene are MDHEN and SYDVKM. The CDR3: CASSSPGGGRGESGNTIYF. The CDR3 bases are TGTGCCAGCAGTAGCCCCGGGGGGGGTCGAGGGGAATCTGGAAACACCATATATTTT.